This T cell receptor (beta chain) came from a study of T cell repertoires in cytomegalovirus infection. In the study overall: CMV epitopes used comprised recently identified HLA-C-restricted ones and well-studied HLA-B-restricted ones.

Overall study findings and caveats: HLA-C-restricted CMV-specific TCR beta clonotypes prevailed in the ex vivo response.

TCRdb analysed the reads with MiXCR anew, one entry per CDR3 protein. Seen here are about 310,000 distinct CDR3 sequences, roughly 25% observed once, and the top ten hold roughly 14%. Only a few counts were recorded for this clonotype. Antigen: not known. This sample comprised cultured PBMCs, obtained from culture after CMV antigen stimulation. This TCR came from a human donor in good health (CMV status not recorded). Some clones in this sample may be carry-over from other donors' samples.

The CDR3 protein is CASSYSGISGNTIYF. In DNA form, the CDR3 reads TGTGCCAGCAGTTACTCCGGCATCTCTGGAAACACCATATATTTT. The chain has TRBV6-2 or TRBV6-3 and TRBJ1-3; no firm D call. CDR1 MNHEY and CDR2 SVGEGT come from the germline V gene. The V end was cut by 0 bases, the J end by 0 bases, with 6 bases between. The CDR3 loop spans 15 amino acids.